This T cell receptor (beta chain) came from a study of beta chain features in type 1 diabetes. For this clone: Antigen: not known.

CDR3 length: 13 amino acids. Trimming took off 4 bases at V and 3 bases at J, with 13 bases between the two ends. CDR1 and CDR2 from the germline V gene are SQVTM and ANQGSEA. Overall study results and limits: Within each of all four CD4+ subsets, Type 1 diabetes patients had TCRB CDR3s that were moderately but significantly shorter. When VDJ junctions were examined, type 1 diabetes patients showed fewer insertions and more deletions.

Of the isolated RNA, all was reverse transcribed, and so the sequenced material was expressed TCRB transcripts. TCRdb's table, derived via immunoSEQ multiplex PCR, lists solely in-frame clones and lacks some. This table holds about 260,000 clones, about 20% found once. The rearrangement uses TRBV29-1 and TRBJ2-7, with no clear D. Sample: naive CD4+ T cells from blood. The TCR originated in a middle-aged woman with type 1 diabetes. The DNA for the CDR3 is TGCAGCGTTGGCCCCCGATTACACTACGAGCAGTACTTC. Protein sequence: CSVGPRLHYEQYF.